These 23 T cell receptor beta chains came from one sample sequenced in a study of response to subunit inactivated influenza vaccine. Via MiXCR, TCRdb re-called the RT-PCR reads, giving one row per CDR3 protein. The sample gives about 520,000 distinct CDR3 sequences, approximately 7.3% of which show up once; about 12% is in the top ten. The source material was PBMCs from blood, sampled around 2 years after vaccination. The receptors here all came from a man between 45 and 75 years old who received an inactivated influenza vaccine.

In this sample, this clonotype turned up a few times. The chain combines TRBV28 with TRBJ1-4; D is unresolved. The V end was cut by 6 bases, the J end by 2 bases, with 4 bases between. The CDR3 length is 12 residues. CDR1 and CDR2 from the germline V gene are MDHEN and SYDVKM. CDR3 coding DNA: TGTGCCAGCAGGCGGACTAATGAAAAACTGTTTTTT. This translates into CASRRTNEKLFF.

The chain uses TRBV10-1 and TRBJ2-5, with D perhaps TRBD2 (5 bases). Germline loops: CDR1 WNHNN, CDR2 SYGVQD (reference sequence). The length of the CDR3 is 13 residues. V lost 2 bases, J lost 1 base, and 5 bases lay in between. Here the CDR3 reads CASSEGLQETQYF. The CDR3 DNA reads as TGCGCCAGCAGTGAGGGACTCCAAGAGACCCAGTACTTC.

This clonotype has at least ten counts. The chain uses TRBV20-1 and TRBJ2-3; D is uncertain. The CDR3 sequence is 14 residues long. The V gene lost 1 base and the J gene lost 4 bases, with 12 bases spanning the gap. Germline CDR1 is DFQATT and CDR2 is SNEGSKA (reference sequence). The CDR3 DNA reads TGCAGTGCTAGAGTTCCTGGATTATCAGATACGCAGTATTTT. This translates into CSARVPGLSDTQYF.

The V gene is TRBV12-3 or TRBV12-4, the J gene TRBJ1-3; D perhaps matches TRBD1 (6 bases). The CDR3 is 15 residues long. V was cut by 7 bases and J by 5 bases, with 18 bases left in between. CDR3 sequence (DNA): TGTGCCAGCACCGTTACAGGGAATCTTAGAAACACCATATATTTT. This gives the protein CASTVTGNLRNTIYF.

The CDR3 DNA sequence: TGCGCCAGCAGCCGATTTCTGGGTAGCGAGACCCAGTACTTC. Translating gives CASSRFLGSETQYF. V usage is TRBV5-1 and J usage is TRBJ2-5; D gene uncertain. The CDR3 runs to 14 residues. CDR1 is SGHRS, CDR2 YFSETQ, per germline. V gave up 4 bases and J gave up 5 bases, with 15 bases separating them. Complete variable domain (other parts from reference TRBV5-1 and TRBJ2-5): KAGVTQTPRYLIKTRGQQVTLSCSPISGHRSVSWYQQTPGQGLQFLFEYFSETQRNKGNFPGRFSGRQFSNSRSEMNVSTLELGDSALYLCASSRFLGSETQYFGPGTRLLVL.

This clonotype was seen a few times. V is TRBV6-5 and J is TRBJ2-7, with 8 nucleotides matching TRBD2. The CDR3 runs 14 residues. The germline V gene has CDR1 MNHEY and CDR2 SVGAGI. Trimming cost V 0 bases and J 11 bases; bases outside gene matches: 9. The CDR3: CASSYSMGSGAKYF. In nucleotides, the CDR3 is TGTGCCAGCAGTTACTCCATGGGTAGCGGGGCCAAGTACTTC.

The V call is TRBV11-2, the J call TRBJ2-1, with a weak D call TRBD1 (5 bases). The V end lost 5 bases, the J end lost 12 bases, and 26 bases lay between the germline ends. CDR1 is SGHAT, CDR2 FQNNGV, per germline. The CDR3 contains 16 residues. This CDR3 is CASSTIRDSERGAQFF. The DNA of the CDR3 is TGTGCCAGCAGCACCATTCGAGACAGCGAACGTGGTGCGCAGTTCTTC.

This clonotype has a handful of counts. The chain couples TRBV7-6 to TRBJ1-2; tentative D call: TRBD1 (5 bases). There are 17 residues in the CDR3. Germline values: CDR1 SGHVS, CDR2 FNYEAQ. V was clipped by 0 bases and J by 4 bases, with 18 bases between them. The CDR3 sequence is CASSLASAFGGGYGYTF. The CDR3 coding sequence is TGTGCCAGCAGCTTAGCCTCCGCATTTGGGGGAGGCTATGGCTACACCTTC.

This clonotype was detected many times. The chain combines TRBV27 with TRBJ1-2; D might be TRBD1 (6 bases). The CDR3 runs to 15 residues. Germline V gene lookup returns CDR1 MNHEY and CDR2 SMNVEV (reference sequence). Between the trimmed V and J ends, which lost 2 bases and 8 bases, there was a span of 18 bases. In DNA, the CDR3 is TGTGCCAGCAGTTTAAGTATGCAGGGGAGAGAAGGCTACACCTTC. Its protein product is CASSLSMQGREGYTF.

This clonotype occurred many times. CDR3 sequence reads: CASRTGTDLSNQPQHF. CDR3 bases: TGTGCCAGCAGGACCGGGACAGATCTTAGCAATCAGCCCCAGCATTTT. V and J are TRBV6-2 or TRBV6-3 and TRBJ1-5; 7 bases are a match to TRBD1. The V segment lost 6 bases and the J segment 0 bases; nucleotides outside the gene matches: 8. The germline V gene encodes CDR1 MNHEY and CDR2 SVGEGT. The CDR3 runs to 16 residues.

This clonotype was counted between two and nine times. The genes are TRBV7-6 and TRBJ2-7; no clear D. Trimming pared 5 bases from V and 2 bases from J, leaving 7 bases between. Germline-derived CDR1 and CDR2 are SGHVS and FNYEAQ. The CDR3 sequence is 12 residues long. DNA of the CDR3: TGTGCCAGCAGCACCTGGCCCTACGAGCAGTACTTC. Translating gives CASSTWPYEQYF.

The J gene is TRBJ2-1, the V gene TRBV20-1, with 7 bases that match TRBD2. V shed 1 base and J 7 bases; nucleotides not matched to a gene: 4. The CDR3 is 13 amino acids. Looked up from germline, CDR1 is DFQATT and CDR2 is SNEGSKA (reference sequence). The CDR3 reads CSARAPAGNEQFF. The CDR3, as DNA: TGCAGTGCTAGAGCCCCAGCGGGGAATGAGCAGTTCTTC.

This sequence joins TRBV4-1 and TRBJ1-5; TRBD1 is a possible D gene (5 bases). V dropped 1 base and J dropped 3 bases, with 16 bases sitting between them. There are 17 residues in the CDR3. Germline assignment: CDR1 MGHRA and CDR2 YSYEKL. Written as DNA, the CDR3 is TGCGCCAGCAGCCAAGGCGGGGCCTACTTCGACAATCAGCCCCAGCATTTT. It is translated as CASSQGGAYFDNQPQHF.

The sample holds a few counts of this clonotype. The CDR3 protein is CASSRRGYGYTF. CDR3 sequence (DNA): TGTGCCAGCAGTCGGAGGGGCTATGGCTACACCTTC. The chain couples TRBV28 to TRBJ1-2, with D perhaps matching TRBD1 (5 bases). Trimming removed 5 bases from V and 4 bases from J, with 8 bases in between. CDR1 is MDHEN and CDR2 is SYDVKM in the germline V gene. The CDR3 is 12 residues long.

In its sample, this clonotype was seen a few times. The gene calls are TRBV10-3 and TRBJ2-1; 7 bases agree with TRBD1. This CDR3 has 15 amino acids. V dropped 6 bases and J dropped 6; count of bases not matched to a gene: 11. The germline CDR1 and CDR2 sequences are ENHRY and SYGVKD. The CDR3 DNA sequence: TGTGCCATCAGCCGAGGGGGCCCCGGGCCCAATGAGCAGTTCTTC. It is translated as CAISRGGPGPNEQFF.

This chain connects TRBV28 to TRBJ1-1; a weak D match, TRBD1 (5 bases). CDR1 is MDHEN, CDR2 SYDVKM, per germline. V lost 4 bases to trimming and J lost 1 base, with 13 bases between them. This CDR3 has 15 residues. The chain's CDR3 is CASSSPGRRNTEAFF. The CDR3 DNA sequence: TGTGCCAGCAGTTCCCCGGGACGGCGGAACACTGAAGCTTTCTTT. Filled out from reference TRBV28 and TRBJ1-1, the complete variable domain reads DVKVTQSSRYLVKRTGEKVFLECVQDMDHENMFWYRQDPGLGLRLIYFSYDVKMKEKGDIPEGYSVSREKKERFSLILESASTNQTSMYLCASSSPGRRNTEAFFGQGTRLTVV.

Many counts were recorded for this clonotype. The genes are TRBV7-8 and TRBJ2-7; D possibly corresponds to TRBD1 (7 bases). The length of the CDR3 is 17 residues. CDR1 SGHVS and CDR2 FQNEAQ come from the germline V gene. V lost 1 base to trimming and J lost 2 bases, with 18 bases between them. The CDR3: CASSLGGGGTITYEQYF. CDR3 sequence (DNA): TGTGCCAGCAGCTTAGGAGGGGGCGGGACGATAACCTACGAGCAGTACTTC.

Many counts were recorded for this clonotype. The chain has TRBV19 and TRBJ2-1; D is ambiguous. The CDR3 has 14 amino acids. From germline, CDR1 is LNHDA and CDR2 SQIVND (reference sequence). Between the trimmed V and J ends, which lost 5 bases and 0 bases, there was a span of 8 bases. The CDR3 is CASSDTSSYNEQFF. In nucleotides, the CDR3 is TGTGCCAGTAGTGACACCTCCTCCTACAATGAGCAGTTCTTC.

About this clonotype itself: A much larger clone differs by one base, so this may be a read error. V and J are TRBV5-1 and TRBJ2-7; unclear D gene. Germline values: CDR1 SGHRS, CDR2 YFSETQ. The CDR3 consists of 12 residues. The CDR3 here is CACSSSLYEQYF. The CDR3 coding sequence is TGCGCCTGCAGCAGTAGCCTCTACGAGCAGTACTTC.

The CDR3 protein is CASSPRLAGLGGELFF. The DNA for the CDR3 is TGTGCCAGCAGCCCTAGACTAGCGGGGTTGGGCGGGGAGCTGTTTTTT. This chain uses TRBV3-1 with TRBJ2-2; 11 bases are a match to TRBD2. Germline V gives CDR1 LGHDT, CDR2 YNNKEL (reference sequence). The V gene end was trimmed by 4 bases and the J gene end by 7 bases; junction bases not matched to a gene: 8. The CDR3 covers 16 residues.

At least ten counts were recorded for this clonotype. The rearrangement joins TRBV29-1 to TRBJ2-1, with 9 positions matching TRBD1. From germline, CDR1 is SQVTM and CDR2 ANQGSEA. Trimming cost V 6 bases and J 9 bases; bases outside gene matches: 15. The CDR3 extends over 15 amino acids. CDR3 coding DNA: TGCAGCGTAGCCCTTACCGGGACAGGGATTGGTGAGCAGTTCTTC. Encoded protein: CSVALTGTGIGEQFF.

This clonotype appeared a few times. The chain employs TRBV5-1 and TRBJ1-5; D is unresolved. This CDR3 region has 14 residues. Germline-derived CDR1 and CDR2 are SGHRS and YFSETQ. The V and J ends lost 3 bases and 6 bases respectively, with 13 bases between them. The CDR3 nucleotides read TGCGCCAGCAGCTCCCGATCAGGAGGTCAGCCCCAGCATTTT. As protein: CASSSRSGGQPQHF.

This clonotype was seen only a few times. The chain recombines TRBV20-1 with TRBJ1-3, with 11 bases lining up with TRBD1. With 0 bases clipped from V and 3 bases from J, the junction kept 1 base outside the gene matches. Germline CDR1 is DFQATT and CDR2 is SNEGSKA (reference sequence). The CDR3 length is 15 residues. The CDR3 DNA follows: TGCAGTGCTAGAGAGGACAGGGGGCTTGGAAACACCATATATTTT. Amino acid sequence: CSAREDRGLGNTIYF.